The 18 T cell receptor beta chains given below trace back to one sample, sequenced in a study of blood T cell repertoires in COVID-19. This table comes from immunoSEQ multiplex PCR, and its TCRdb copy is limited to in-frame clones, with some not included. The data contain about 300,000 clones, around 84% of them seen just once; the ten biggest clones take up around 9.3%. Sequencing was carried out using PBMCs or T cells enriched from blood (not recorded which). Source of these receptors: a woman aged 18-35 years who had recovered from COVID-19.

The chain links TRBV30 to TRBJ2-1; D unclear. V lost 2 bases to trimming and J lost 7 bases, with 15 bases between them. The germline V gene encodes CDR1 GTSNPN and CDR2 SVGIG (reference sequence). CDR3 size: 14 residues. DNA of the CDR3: TGTGCCTGGAGTTTCGCCGAGACACGGAATGAGCAGTTCTTC. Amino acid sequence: CAWSFAETRNEQFF. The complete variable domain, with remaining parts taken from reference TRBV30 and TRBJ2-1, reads SQTIHQWPATLVQPVGSPLSLECTVEGTSNPNLYWYRQAAGRGLQLLFYSVGIGQISSEVPQNLSASRPQDRQFILSSKKLLLSDSGFYLCAWSFAETRNEQFFGPGTRLTVL.

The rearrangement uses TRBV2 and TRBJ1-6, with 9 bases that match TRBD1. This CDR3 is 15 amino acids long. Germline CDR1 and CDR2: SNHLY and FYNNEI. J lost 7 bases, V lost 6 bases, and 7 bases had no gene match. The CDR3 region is CASRFRDRANSPLHF. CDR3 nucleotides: TGTGCCAGCAGGTTCCGGGACAGGGCCAATTCACCCCTCCACTTT.

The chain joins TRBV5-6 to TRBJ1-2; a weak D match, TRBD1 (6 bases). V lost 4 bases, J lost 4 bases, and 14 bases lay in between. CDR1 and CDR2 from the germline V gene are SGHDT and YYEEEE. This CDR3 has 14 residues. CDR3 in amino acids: CASSPGQNLYGYTF. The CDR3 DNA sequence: TGTGCCAGCAGCCCTGGACAGAACCTCTATGGCTACACCTTC.

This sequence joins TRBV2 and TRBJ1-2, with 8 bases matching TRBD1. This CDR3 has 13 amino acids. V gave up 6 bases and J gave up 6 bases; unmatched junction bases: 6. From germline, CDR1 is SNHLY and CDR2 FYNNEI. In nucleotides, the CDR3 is TGTGCCAGCAGGGGGACAGGAACGGATGGCTACACCTTC. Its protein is CASRGTGTDGYTF.

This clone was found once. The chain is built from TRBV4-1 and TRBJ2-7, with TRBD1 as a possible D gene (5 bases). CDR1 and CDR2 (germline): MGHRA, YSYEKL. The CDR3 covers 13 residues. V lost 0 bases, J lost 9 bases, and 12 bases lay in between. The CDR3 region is CASSQDRGGGQYF. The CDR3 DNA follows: TGCGCCAGCAGCCAAGATAGGGGTGGCGGGCAGTACTTC.

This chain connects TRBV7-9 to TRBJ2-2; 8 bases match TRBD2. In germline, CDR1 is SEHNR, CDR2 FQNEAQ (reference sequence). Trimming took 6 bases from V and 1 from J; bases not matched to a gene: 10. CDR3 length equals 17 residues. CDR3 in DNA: TGTGCCAGCAGACCACCCGGGACTAGGGTGAACACCGGGGAGCTGTTTTTT. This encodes CASRPPGTRVNTGELFF.

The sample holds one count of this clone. The CDR3 sequence is CATSDVGGSGSPYNEQFF. The CDR3, as DNA: TGTGCCACCAGTGATGTCGGTGGTAGCGGGAGTCCCTACAATGAGCAGTTCTTC. The genes are TRBV24-1 and TRBJ2-1; the match to TRBD2 covers 9 bases. The trim removed 3 bases at V and 2 bases at J, leaving 10 bases unmatched. CDR3 length: 18 residues. Germline V lookup: CDR1 KGHDR, CDR2 SFDVKD.

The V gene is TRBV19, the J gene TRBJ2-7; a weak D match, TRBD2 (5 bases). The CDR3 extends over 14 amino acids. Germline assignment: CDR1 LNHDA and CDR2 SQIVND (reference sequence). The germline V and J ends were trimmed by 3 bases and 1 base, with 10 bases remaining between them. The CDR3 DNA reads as TGTGCCAGTAGTATTCGCCCGGGGTCCTACGAGCAGTACTTC. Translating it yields CASSIRPGSYEQYF.

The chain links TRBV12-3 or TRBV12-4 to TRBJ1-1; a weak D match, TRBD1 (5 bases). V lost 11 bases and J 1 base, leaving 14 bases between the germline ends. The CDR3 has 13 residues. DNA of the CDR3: TGTGCCTCCTGGAGGGGAGAGAACACTGAAGCTTTCTTT. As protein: CASWRGENTEAFF.

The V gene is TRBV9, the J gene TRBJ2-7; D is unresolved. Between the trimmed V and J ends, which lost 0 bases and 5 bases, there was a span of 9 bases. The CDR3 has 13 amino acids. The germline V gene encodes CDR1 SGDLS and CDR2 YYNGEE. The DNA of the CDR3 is TGTGCCAGCAGCGTAGCCGCCGGAGACGAGCAGTACTTC. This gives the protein CASSVAAGDEQYF.

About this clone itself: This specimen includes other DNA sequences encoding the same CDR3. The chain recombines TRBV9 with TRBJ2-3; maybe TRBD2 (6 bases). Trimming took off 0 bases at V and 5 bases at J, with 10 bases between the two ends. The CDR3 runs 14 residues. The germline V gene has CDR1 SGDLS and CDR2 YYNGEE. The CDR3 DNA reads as TGTGCCAGCAGCGTAGGACTAGGTAGAGATACGCAGTATTTT. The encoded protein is CASSVGLGRDTQYF.

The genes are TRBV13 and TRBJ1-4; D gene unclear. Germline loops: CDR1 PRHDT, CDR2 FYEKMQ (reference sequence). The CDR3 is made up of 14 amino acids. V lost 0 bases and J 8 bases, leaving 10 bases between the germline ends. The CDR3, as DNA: TGTGCCAGCAGCTTAGGCGAGGGTTGGGAAAAACTGTTTTTT. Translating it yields CASSLGEGWEKLFF.

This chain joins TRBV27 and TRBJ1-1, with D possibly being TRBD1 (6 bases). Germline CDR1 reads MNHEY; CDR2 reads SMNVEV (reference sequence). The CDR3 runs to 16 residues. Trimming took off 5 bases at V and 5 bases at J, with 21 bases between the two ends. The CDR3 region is CASSPSQGFPSTEAFF. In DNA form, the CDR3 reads TGTGCCAGCAGTCCCTCCCAGGGGTTCCCTTCGACTGAAGCTTTCTTT.

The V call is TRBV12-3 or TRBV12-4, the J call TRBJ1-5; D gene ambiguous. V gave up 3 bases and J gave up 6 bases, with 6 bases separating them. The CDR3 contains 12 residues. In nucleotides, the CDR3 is TGTGCCAGCAGTTTGCGGGTTCAGCCCCAGCATTTT. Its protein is CASSLRVQPQHF.

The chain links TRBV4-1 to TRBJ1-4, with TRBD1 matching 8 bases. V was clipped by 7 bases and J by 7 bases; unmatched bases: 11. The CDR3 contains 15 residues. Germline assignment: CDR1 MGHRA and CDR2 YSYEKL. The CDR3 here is CASTFGQGSGEKLFF. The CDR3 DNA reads TGCGCCAGCACCTTTGGACAGGGAAGCGGTGAAAAACTGTTTTTT.

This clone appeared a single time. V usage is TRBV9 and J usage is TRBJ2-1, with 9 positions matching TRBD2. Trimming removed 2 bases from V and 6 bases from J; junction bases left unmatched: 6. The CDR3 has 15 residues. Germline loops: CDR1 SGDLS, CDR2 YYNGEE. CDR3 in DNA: TGTGCCAGCAGCGTGAGTGCTAGCGGGATCAATGAGCAGTTCTTC. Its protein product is CASSVSASGINEQFF.

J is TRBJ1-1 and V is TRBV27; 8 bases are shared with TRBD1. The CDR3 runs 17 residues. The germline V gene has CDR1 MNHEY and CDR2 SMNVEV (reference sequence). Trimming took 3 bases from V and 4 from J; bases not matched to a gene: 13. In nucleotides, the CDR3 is TGTGCCAGCAGTTTTCTGCTGACAGGGGAAAAGGGCACTGAAGCTTTCTTT. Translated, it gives CASSFLLTGEKGTEAFF.

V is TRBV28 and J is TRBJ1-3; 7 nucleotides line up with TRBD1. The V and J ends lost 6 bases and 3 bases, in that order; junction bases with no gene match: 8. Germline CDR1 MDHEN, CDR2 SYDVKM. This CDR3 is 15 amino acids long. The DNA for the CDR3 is TGTGCCAGCAGCCCATCAACAGGGGTTGGAAACACCATATATTTT. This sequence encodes CASSPSTGVGNTIYF.